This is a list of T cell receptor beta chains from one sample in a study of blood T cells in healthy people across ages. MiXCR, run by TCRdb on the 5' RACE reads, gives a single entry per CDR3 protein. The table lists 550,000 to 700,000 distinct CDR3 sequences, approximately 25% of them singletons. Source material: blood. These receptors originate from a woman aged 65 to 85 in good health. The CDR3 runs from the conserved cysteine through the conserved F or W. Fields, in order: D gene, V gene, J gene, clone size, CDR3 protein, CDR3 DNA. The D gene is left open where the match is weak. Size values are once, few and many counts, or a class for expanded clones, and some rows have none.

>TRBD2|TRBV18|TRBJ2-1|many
CASSRPPGRDEQFF
TGTGCCAGCTCACGCCCCCCCGGGAGGGATGAGCAGTTCTTC
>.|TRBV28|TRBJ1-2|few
CASSLRGPFYGYTF
TGTGCCAGCAGTTTAAGGGGACCGTTCTATGGCTACACCTTC
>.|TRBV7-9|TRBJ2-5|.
CASSSTGPRGTGETQYF
TGTGCCAGCAGCTCAACAGGCCCGCGGGGGACAGGAGAGACCCAGTACTTC
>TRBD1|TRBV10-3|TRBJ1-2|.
CAISTQDRGRDGYTF
TGTGCCATCAGTACCCAGGACAGGGGGCGCGATGGCTACACCTTC
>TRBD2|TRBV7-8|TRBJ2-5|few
CASSSGVAGRKETQYF
TGTGCCAGCAGCTCCGGGGTAGCGGGGAGGAAAGAGACCCAGTACTTC
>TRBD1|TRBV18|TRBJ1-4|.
CASSPTRGPGGQKLFF
TGTGCCAGCTCACCTACCCGCGGCCCAGGGGGACAAAAACTGTTTTTT
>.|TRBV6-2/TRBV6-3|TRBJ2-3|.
CASSSIGTTLRRGTQYF
TGTGCCAGCAGTTCTATTGGGACAACGCTTCGTAGGGGGACGCAGTATTTT
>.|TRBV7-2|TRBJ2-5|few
CAGSLMLRERETQYF
TGTGCCGGCAGCTTAATGTTGAGGGAGCGAGAGACCCAGTACTTC
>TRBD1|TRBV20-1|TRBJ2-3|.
CSAPGTGSTDTQYF
TGCAGTGCCCCCGGGACAGGGAGCACAGATACGCAGTATTTT
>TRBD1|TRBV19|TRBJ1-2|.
CASSILLLGTEDGYTF
TGTGCCAGTAGTATCCTTCTCCTTGGGACAGAGGATGGCTACACCTTC
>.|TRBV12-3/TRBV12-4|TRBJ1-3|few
CASSYTGSPGNTIYF
TGTGCCAGCAGTTACACAGGGTCACCTGGAAACACCATATATTTT
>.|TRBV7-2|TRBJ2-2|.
CASSLEPDSGELFF
TGTGCCAGCAGCTTAGAACCTGATTCCGGGGAGCTGTTTTTT
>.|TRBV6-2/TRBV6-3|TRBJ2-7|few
CASSYIQQTYEQYF
TGTGCCAGCAGTTACATACAGCAAACCTACGAGCAGTACTTC
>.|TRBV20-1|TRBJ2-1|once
CSARSPGEGDEQFF
TGCAGTGCTAGAAGCCCAGGGGAGGGCGATGAGCAGTTCTTC
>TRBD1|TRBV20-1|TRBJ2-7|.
CSARNRDRGLEQYF
TGCAGTGCTAGAAACCGGGACAGGGGGCTCGAGCAGTACTTC
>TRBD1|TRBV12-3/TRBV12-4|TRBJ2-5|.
CASSTRRQGAWETQYF
TGTGCCAGCAGTACGAGGAGGCAGGGGGCATGGGAGACCCAGTACTTC
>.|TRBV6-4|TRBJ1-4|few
CASSRDEGGKLFF
TGTGCCAGCAGTCGGGACGAGGGTGGAAAACTGTTTTTT
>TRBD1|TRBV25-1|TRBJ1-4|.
CASSELGTGVLFF
TGTGCCAGCAGTGAATTGGGGACAGGAGTGCTGTTTTTT
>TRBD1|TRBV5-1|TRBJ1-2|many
CASSLIPGTENYGYTF
TGCGCCAGCAGCTTGATCCCCGGGACAGAGAACTATGGCTACACCTTC
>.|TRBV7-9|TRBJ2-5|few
CASSLEWEETQYF
TGTGCCAGCAGCTTAGAGTGGGAGGAGACCCAGTACTTC
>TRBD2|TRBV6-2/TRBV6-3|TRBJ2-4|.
CASSYGGGLAKNIQYF
TGTGCCAGCAGTTACGGCGGGGGGCTAGCCAAAAACATTCAGTACTTC
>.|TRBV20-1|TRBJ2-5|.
CSASEWETQYF
TGCAGTGCTTCGGAGTGGGAGACCCAGTACTTC
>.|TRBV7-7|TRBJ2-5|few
CASSLRYSSQRETQYF
TGTGCTAGCAGCTTACGATACAGCTCACAGAGGGAGACCCAGTACTTC
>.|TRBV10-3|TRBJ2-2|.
CAIQGTTGELFF
TGTGCCATTCAGGGGACAACCGGGGAGCTGTTTTTT
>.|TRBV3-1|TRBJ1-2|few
CASSQGGAKGYTF
TGTGCCAGCAGCCAAGGGGGCGCGAAAGGCTACACCTTC
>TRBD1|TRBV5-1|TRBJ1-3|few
CASSFQTGQSSGNTIYF
TGCGCCAGCAGCTTCCAAACGGGACAGTCCTCTGGAAACACCATATATTTT
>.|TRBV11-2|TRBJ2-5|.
CASSWTRGEETQYF
TGTGCCAGCAGCTGGACGCGGGGTGAAGAGACCCAGTACTTC
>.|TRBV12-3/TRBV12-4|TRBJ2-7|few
CASSFQLDSYEQYF
TGTGCCAGCAGTTTTCAGCTAGACTCCTACGAGCAGTACTTC
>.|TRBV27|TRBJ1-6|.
CASSLSRDNSPLHF
TGTGCCAGCAGTTTAAGCAGGGACAATTCACCCCTCCACTTT
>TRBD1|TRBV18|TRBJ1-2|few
CASSPGTGSRDGYTF
TGTGCCAGCTCACCAGGGACAGGCTCTAGGGATGGCTACACCTTC
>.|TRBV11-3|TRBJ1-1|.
CASSPDFRGRAEAFF
TGTGCCAGCAGCCCAGATTTTCGGGGTAGAGCTGAAGCTTTCTTT
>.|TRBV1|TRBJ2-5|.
CTSSHHGPERILQETQYF
TGCACCAGCAGCCACCACGGGCCTGAGCGAATCCTCCAAGAGACCCAGTACTTC
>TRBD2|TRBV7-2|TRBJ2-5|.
CASSLMGAGGRETQYF
TGTGCCAGCAGCTTAATGGGGGCGGGGGGCCGGGAGACCCAGTACTTC
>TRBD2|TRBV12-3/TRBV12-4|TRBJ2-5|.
CASSSLAGGTKAGQYF
TGTGCCAGCAGTTCCCTAGCGGGAGGGACAAAGGCGGGCCAGTACTTC
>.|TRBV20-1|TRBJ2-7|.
CSARRQISYEQYF
TGCAGTGCTAGAAGGCAAATCTCCTACGAGCAGTACTTC
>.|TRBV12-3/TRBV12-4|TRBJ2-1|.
CASTTTGSLYNEQFF
TGTGCCAGCACCACGACGGGGTCCTTATACAATGAGCAGTTCTTC
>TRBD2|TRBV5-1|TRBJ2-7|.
CASSTTSGAAYEQYF
TGCGCCAGCAGCACGACTAGCGGGGCCGCCTACGAGCAGTACTTC
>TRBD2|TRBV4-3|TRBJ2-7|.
CASSQGLAETYEQYF
TGCGCCAGCAGCCAAGGACTAGCGGAAACCTACGAGCAGTACTTC
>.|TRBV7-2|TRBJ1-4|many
CASSRQATNEKLFF
TGTGCCAGCAGTCGACAGGCAACTAATGAAAAACTGTTTTTT
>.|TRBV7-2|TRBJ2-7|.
CASSLSIGPNYEQYF
TGTGCCAGCAGCCTATCCATCGGGCCTAACTACGAGCAGTACTTC
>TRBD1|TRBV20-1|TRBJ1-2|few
CSARRGRYGYTF
TGCAGTGCTCGCAGGGGGCGGTATGGCTACACCTTC
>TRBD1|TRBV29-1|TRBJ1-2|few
CSVSTDRRGFGYTF
TGCAGCGTATCTACGGACAGGAGGGGGTTTGGCTACACCTTC
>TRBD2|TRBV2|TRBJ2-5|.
CASSTRPPGLAGLQETQYF
TGTGCCAGCAGTACCCGGCCTCCGGGACTAGCGGGTTTGCAAGAGACCCAGTACTTC
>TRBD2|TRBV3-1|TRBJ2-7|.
CASSQVGGTAANEQYF
TGTGCCAGCAGCCAAGTGGGGGGGACCGCTGCCAACGAGCAGTACTTC
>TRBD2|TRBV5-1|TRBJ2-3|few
CASSLIKTGSGEQYF
TGCGCCAGCAGTCTGATCAAAACAGGTAGCGGGGAGCAGTATTTT
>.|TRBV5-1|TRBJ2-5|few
CASSLGVSGQETQYF
TGCGCCAGCAGCTTGGGGGTTTCAGGCCAAGAGACCCAGTACTTC
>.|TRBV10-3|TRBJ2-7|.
CAISAGANEQYF
TGTGCCATCAGTGCTGGGGCCAACGAGCAGTACTTC
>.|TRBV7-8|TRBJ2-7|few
CASSSTRGPYEQYF
TGTGCCAGCAGCAGCACCAGGGGACCCTACGAGCAGTACTTC
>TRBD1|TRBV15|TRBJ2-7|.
CATSRDSPGQGYEQYF
TGTGCCACCAGCAGAGATTCCCCCGGACAGGGATACGAGCAGTACTTC
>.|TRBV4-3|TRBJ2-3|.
CASSQGVGGLSTDTQYF
TGCGCCAGCAGCCAAGGGGTTGGGGGGCTAAGCACAGATACGCAGTATTTT
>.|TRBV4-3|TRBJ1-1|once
CASSQEFQRNTEAFF
TGCGCCAGCAGCCAAGAATTTCAGAGAAACACTGAAGCTTTCTTT
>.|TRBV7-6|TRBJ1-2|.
CASSPNTENYGYTF
TGTGCCAGCAGCCCGAACACAGAGAACTATGGCTACACCTTC